The source of this T cell receptor (beta chain) is a study of patients and donors after allogeneic stem cell transplantation. Each CDR3 protein gets one entry after TCRdb re-called the RT-PCR reads with MiXCR. The top ten hold around 35% of the sample, which has some 200,000 distinct CDR3 sequences, 35% to 50% seen once. The sequence came from a human donor who was either an allogeneic HSCT recipient or a stem cell or donor lymphocyte infusion donor (not recorded which). It is not recorded whose cells these are; they may come from a transplant donor. The sample taken for sequencing was blood, either unsorted or a sorted T cell fraction (not recorded which).

Here the CDR3 reads CASTLSGFTGLFYNEQFF. The DNA for the CDR3 is TGTGCCAGCACCCTTTCAGGTTTTACGGGACTCTTCTACAATGAGCAGTTCTTC. This chain joins TRBV28 and TRBJ2-1; D may be TRBD2 (6 bases). The CDR3 spans 18 residues. Trimming pared 7 bases from V and 3 bases from J, leaving 25 bases between. Germline V gene data show CDR1 as MDHEN and CDR2 as SYDVKM.